This TCR beta chain is from a study of cytomegalovirus exposure and HLA in healthy donors. Study in general: Samples from HLA-typed donors yielded 65 million to 90 million unique TCRs in an early data release. Findings and caveats of the study: Among TCR sequences, most were rare, though some public TCRs appeared in many donors. Reports indicate that TCR beta sequences accurately predicted the HLA-A and HLA-B alleles of most subjects.

Healthy bone marrow donors made up the cohort. In regard to this clone: Antigen specificity is unknown.

Primers for the PCR totalled 60 Vbeta and 13 Jbeta. The assay was immunoSEQ multiplex PCR, and TCRdb's table has in-frame clones only and misses some. The data contain just over 200,000 clones, more than 65% of them singletons. This clonotype was sampled from a man over 45 in good health and CMV-seronegative. The source material was PBMCs.

Written as DNA, the CDR3 is TGTGCCAGCAGCCCGGGACTAGCGGGAGGAGACGGGGAGCTGTTTTTT. Amino acid sequence: CASSPGLAGGDGELFF. The rearrangement links TRBV7-9 to TRBJ2-2; 15 bases line up with TRBD2. The CDR3 sequence is 16 residues long. The V segment lost 5 bases and the J segment 7 bases; nucleotides outside the gene matches: 5. The germline V gene encodes CDR1 SEHNR and CDR2 FQNEAQ (reference sequence).